Relative to its sample, the clone carrying this T cell receptor beta chain is medium-sized. Its target is not known. This sample is part of a study of molecular identifiers for immune sequencing clone quantification. In the sort, naive CD8 T cells were defined as CD8+CD4-CCR7+CD45RA+. V dropped 3 bases and J dropped 4 bases, with 5 bases sitting between them. The CDR3 contains 12 residues. CDR1 MNHEY and CDR2 SMNVEV come from the germline V gene (reference sequence). Study conclusions and caveats: Detectable among roughly 920,000 naive cells, according to reports, was Jurkat TCR RNA spiked in from one cell. Identical TCR molecules sharing a barcode could underestimate highly expanded clone sizes.

TCRdb recomputed calls from the PCR reads with MiXCR, one row per CDR3 protein. Among some 11,000 distinct CDR3 sequences listed, 15% to 20% were seen once. The clonotype comes from a human donor in good health. Some libraries in this study had Jurkat cell RNA spiked in. The chain has TRBV27 and TRBJ2-3, with a tentative D call TRBD2 (5 bases). Material for sequencing was naive CD8+ T cells from blood, with Jurkat cell RNA spiked in. Subset of the sample: FACS-sorted CD8+CD4-CCR7+CD45RA+ naive T cells. The CDR3 sequence is CASSFSADTQYF. CDR3 sequence (DNA): TGTGCCAGCAGTTTTAGCGCAGATACGCAGTATTTT.